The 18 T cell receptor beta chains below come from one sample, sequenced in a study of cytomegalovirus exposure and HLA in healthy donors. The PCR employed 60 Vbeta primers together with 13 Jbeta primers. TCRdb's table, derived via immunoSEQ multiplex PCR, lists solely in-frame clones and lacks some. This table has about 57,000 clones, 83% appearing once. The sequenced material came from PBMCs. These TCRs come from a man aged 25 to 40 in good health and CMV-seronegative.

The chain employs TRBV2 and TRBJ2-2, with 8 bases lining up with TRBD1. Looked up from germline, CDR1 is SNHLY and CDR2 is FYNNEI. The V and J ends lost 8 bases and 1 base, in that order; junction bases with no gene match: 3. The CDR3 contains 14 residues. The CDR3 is CASRGQGNTGELFF. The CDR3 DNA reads TGTGCCAGCCGAGGACAGGGGAACACCGGGGAGCTGTTTTTT.

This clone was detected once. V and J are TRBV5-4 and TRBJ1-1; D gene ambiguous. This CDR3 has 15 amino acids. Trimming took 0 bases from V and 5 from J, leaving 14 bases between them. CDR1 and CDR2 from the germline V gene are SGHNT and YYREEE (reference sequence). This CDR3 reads CASSLVTGGGTEAFF. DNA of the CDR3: TGTGCCAGCAGCTTGGTGACCGGAGGCGGGACTGAAGCTTTCTTT.

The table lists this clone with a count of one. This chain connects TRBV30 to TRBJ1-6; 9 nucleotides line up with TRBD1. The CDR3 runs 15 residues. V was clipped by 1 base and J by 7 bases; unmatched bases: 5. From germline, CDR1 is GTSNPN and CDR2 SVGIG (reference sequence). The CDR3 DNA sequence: TGTGCCTGGAGTGCCCGACAGGGGGTAAATTCACCCCTCCACTTT. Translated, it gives CAWSARQGVNSPLHF. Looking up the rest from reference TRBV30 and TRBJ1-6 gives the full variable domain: SQTIHQWPATLVQPVGSPLSLECTVEGTSNPNLYWYRQAAGRGLQLLFYSVGIGQISSEVPQNLSASRPQDRQFILSSKKLLLSDSGFYLCAWSARQGVNSPLHFGNGTRLTVT.

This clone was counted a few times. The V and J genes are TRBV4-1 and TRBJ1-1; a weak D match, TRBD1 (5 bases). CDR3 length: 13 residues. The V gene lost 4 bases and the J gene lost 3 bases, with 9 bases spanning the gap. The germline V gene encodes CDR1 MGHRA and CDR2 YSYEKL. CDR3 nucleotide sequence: TGCGCCAGCAGCCTGTTGGGGCACACTGAAGCTTTCTTT. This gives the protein CASSLLGHTEAFF.

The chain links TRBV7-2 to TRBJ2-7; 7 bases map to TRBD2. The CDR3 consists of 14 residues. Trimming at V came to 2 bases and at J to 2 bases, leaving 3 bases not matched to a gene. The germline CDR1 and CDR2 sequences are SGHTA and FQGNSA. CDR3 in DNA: TGTGCCAGCAGCTTATGGGGGACTACCTACGAGCAGTACTTC. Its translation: CASSLWGTTYEQYF.

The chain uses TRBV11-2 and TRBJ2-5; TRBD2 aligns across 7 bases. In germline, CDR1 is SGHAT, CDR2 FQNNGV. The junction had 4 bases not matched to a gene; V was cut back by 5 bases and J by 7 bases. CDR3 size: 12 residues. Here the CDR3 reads CASSQGGRTQYF. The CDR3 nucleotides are TGTGCCAGCAGCCAGGGAGGGAGGACCCAGTACTTC.

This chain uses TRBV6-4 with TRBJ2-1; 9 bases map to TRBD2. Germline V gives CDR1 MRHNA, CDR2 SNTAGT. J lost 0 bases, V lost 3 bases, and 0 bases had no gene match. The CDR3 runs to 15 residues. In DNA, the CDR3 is TGTGCCAGCAGTGAAGCGGGGGGCTCCTACAATGAGCAGTTCTTC. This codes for CASSEAGGSYNEQFF.

The CDR3 reads CASSVSTGIGGIVDNEQFF. CDR3 nucleotides: TGTGCCAGCAGCGTTTCTACAGGTATCGGGGGGATCGTCGACAATGAGCAGTTCTTC. The genes are TRBV9 and TRBJ2-1, with TRBD2 matching 7 bases. Germline V CDR1 and CDR2: SGDLS, YYNGEE. The CDR3 loop spans 19 amino acids. Trimming at V came to 2 bases and at J to 5 bases, leaving 19 bases not matched to a gene.

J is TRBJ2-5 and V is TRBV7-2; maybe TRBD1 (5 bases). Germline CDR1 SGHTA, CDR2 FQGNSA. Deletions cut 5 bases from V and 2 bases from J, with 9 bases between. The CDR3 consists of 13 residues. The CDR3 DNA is TGTGCCAGCAGCGCCGACAGACAAGAGACCCAGTACTTC. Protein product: CASSADRQETQYF.

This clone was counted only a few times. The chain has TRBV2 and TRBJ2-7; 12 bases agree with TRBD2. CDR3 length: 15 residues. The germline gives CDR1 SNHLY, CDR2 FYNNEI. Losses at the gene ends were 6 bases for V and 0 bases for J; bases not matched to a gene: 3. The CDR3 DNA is TGTGCCAGCAGAGGACTAGCGGGGACCTCCTACGAGCAGTACTTC. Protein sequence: CASRGLAGTSYEQYF.

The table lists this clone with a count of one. The CDR3 DNA reads TGTGCCAGCACGATGGTAGAGGACTACCCCTACGAGCAGTACTTC. This sequence encodes CASTMVEDYPYEQYF. The chain joins TRBV2 to TRBJ2-7; D possibly corresponds to TRBD2 (6 bases). This CDR3 is built from 15 residues. CDR1 is SNHLY, CDR2 FYNNEI, per germline. V gave up 7 bases and J gave up 2 bases, with 18 bases separating them. The full variable domain, rest sourced from reference TRBV2 and TRBJ2-7, is EPEVTQTPSHQVTQMGQEVILRCVPISNHLYFYWYRQILGQKVEFLVSFYNNEISEKSEIFDDQFSVERPDGSNFTLKIRSTKLEDSAMYFCASTMVEDYPYEQYFGPGTRLTVT.

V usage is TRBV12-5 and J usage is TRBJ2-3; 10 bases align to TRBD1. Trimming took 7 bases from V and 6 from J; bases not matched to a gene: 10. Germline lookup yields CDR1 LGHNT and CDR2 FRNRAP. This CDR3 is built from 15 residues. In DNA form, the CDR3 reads TGTGCTAGTGACTCCGGGACAGGGGCTGCGGATACGCAGTATTTT. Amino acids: CASDSGTGAADTQYF.

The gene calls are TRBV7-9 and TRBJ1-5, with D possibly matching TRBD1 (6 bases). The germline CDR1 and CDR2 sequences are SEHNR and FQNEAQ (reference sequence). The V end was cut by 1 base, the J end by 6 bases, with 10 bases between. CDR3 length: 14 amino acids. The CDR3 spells CASSLVGGPQPQHF. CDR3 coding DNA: TGTGCCAGCAGCTTAGTGGGGGGGCCTCAGCCCCAGCATTTT.

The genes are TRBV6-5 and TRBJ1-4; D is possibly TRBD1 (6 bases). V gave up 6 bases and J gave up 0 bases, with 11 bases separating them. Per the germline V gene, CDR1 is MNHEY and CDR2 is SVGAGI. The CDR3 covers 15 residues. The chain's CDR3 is CASSPGQTTNEKLFF. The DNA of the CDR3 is TGTGCCAGCAGCCCAGGACAGACAACTAATGAAAAACTGTTTTTT.

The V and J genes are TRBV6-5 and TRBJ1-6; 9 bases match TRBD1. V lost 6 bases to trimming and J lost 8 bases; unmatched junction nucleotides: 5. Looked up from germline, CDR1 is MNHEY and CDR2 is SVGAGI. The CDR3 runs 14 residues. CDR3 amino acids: CASRRGQGYSPLHF. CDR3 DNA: TGTGCCAGCAGAAGAGGACAGGGGTATTCACCCCTCCACTTT.

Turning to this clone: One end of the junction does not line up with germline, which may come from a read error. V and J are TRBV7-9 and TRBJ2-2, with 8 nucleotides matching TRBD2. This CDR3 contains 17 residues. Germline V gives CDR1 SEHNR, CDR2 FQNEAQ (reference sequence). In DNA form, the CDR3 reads TGTTCCAGCAGCCCGAGGTCCTCAGCGGGAGAGACCGGGGAGCTGTTTTTT. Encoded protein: CSSSPRSSAGETGELFF. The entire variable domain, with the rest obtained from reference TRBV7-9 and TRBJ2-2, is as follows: DTGVSQNPRHKITKRGQNVTFRCDPISEHNRLYWYRQTLGQGPEFLTYFQNEAQLEKSRLLSDRFSAERPKGSFSTLEIQRTEQGDSAMYLCSSSPRSSAGETGELFFGEGSRLTVL.

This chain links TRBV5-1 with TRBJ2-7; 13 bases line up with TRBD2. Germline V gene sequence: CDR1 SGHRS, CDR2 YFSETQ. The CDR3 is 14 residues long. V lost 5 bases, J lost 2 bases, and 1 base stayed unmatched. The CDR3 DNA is TGCGCCAGCAGGGGACTAGCGGGAACCTACGAGCAGTACTTC. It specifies CASRGLAGTYEQYF.

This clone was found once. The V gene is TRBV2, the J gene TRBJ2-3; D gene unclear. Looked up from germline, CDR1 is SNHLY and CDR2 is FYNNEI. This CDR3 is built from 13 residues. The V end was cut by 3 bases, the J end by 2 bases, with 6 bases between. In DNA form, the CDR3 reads TGTGCCAGCAGTGAGAGGATCACAGATACGCAGTATTTT. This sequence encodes CASSERITDTQYF.